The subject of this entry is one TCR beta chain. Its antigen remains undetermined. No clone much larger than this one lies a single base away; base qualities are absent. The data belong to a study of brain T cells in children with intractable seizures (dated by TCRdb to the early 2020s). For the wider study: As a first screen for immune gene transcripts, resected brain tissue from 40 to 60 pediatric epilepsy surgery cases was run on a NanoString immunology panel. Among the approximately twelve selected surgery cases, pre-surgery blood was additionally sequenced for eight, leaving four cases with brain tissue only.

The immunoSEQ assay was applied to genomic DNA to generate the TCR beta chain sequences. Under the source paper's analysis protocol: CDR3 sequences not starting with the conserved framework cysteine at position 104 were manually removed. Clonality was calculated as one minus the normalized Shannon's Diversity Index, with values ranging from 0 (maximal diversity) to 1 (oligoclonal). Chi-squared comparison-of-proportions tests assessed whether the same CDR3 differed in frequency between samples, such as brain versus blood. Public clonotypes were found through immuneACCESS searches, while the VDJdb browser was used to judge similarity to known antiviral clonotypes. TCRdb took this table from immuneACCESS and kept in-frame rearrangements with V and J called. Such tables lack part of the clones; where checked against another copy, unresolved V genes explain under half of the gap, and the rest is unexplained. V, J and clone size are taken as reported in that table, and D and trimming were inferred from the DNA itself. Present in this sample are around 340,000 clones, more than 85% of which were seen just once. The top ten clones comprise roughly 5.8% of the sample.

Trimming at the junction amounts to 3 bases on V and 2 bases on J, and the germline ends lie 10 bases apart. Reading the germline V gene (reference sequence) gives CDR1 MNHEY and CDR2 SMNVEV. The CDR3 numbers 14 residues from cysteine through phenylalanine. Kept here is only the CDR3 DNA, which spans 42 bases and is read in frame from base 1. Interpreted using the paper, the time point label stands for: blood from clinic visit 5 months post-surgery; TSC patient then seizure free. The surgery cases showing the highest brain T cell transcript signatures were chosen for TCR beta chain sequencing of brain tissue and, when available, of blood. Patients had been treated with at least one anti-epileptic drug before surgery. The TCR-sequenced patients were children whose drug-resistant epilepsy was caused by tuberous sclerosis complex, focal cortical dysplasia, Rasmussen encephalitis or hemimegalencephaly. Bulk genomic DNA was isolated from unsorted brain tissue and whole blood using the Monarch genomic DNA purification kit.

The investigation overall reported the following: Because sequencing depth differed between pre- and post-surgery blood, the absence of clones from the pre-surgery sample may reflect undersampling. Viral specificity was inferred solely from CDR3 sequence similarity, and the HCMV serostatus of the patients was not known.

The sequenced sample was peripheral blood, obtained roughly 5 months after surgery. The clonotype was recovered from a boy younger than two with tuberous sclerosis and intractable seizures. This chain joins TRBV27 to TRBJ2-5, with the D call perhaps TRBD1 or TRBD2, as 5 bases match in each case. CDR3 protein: CASSFQGPQETQYF. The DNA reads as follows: TGTGCCAGCAGTTTCCAGGGACCACAAGAGACCCAGTACTTC.